This TCR beta chain was identified in a study of blood T cell repertoires in COVID-19. Some clones are missing from TCRdb's copy, which holds only in-frame ones; the method was immunoSEQ multiplex PCR. The table includes approximately 86,000 clones, about nine tenths detected once. Per the germline V gene, CDR1 is LGHDT and CDR2 is YNNKEL (reference sequence). V was clipped by 0 bases and J by 8 bases; unmatched bases: 6. The CDR3 is 15 residues long. The sequencing input was peripheral blood. The receptor was isolated from a man in his forties or fifties with acute or convalescent COVID-19. V is TRBV3-1 (or the pseudogene TRBV3-2) and J is TRBJ2-4; TRBD1 agrees at 8 bases. The CDR3 protein is CASSQDRGQGDIQYF. For the CDR3, the DNA is TGTGCCAGCAGCCAAGATAGAGGACAGGGAGACATTCAGTACTTC.